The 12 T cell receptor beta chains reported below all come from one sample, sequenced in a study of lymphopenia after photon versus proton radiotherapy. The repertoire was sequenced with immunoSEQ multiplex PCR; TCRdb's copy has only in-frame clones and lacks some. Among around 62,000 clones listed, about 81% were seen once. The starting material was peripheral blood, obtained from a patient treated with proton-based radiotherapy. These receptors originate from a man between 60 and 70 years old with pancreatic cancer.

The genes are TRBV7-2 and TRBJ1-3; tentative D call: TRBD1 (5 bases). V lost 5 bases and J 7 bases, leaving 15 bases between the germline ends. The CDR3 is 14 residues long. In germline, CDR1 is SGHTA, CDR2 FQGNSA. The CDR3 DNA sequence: TGTGCCAGCAGCGCGTCGGCAGGGCGGAACACCATATATTTT. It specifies CASSASAGRNTIYF.

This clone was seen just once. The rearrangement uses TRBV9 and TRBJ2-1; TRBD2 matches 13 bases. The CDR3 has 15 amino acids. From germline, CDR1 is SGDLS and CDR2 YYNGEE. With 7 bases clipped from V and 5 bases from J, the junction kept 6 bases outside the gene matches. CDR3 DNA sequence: TGTGCCAGCGCAAGACTAGCGGGAGGCAACAATGAGCAGTTCTTC. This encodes CASARLAGGNNEQFF. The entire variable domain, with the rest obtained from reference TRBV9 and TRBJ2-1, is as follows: DSGVTQTPKHLITATGQRVTLRCSPRSGDLSVYWYQQSLDQGLQFLIQYYNGEERAKGNILERFSAQQFPDLHSELNLSSLELGDSALYFCASARLAGGNNEQFFGPGTRLTVL.

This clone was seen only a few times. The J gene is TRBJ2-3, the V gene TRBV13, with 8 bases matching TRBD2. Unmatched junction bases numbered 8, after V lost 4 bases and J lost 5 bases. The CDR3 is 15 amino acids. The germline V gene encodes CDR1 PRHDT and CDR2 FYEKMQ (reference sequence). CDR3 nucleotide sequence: TGTGCCAGCAGCTCCACGACTAGCGCTCGAGATACGCAGTATTTT. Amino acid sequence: CASSSTTSARDTQYF.

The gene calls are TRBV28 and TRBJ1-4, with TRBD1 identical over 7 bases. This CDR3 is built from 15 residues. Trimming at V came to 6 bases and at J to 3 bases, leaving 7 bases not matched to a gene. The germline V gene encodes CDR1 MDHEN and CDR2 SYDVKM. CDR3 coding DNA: TGTGCCAGCAGCCCCGGACAGGCTCCTAATGAAAAACTGTTTTTT. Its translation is CASSPGQAPNEKLFF. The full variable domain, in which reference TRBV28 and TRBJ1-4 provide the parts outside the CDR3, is DVKVTQSSRYLVKRTGEKVFLECVQDMDHENMFWYRQDPGLGLRLIYFSYDVKMKEKGDIPEGYSVSREKKERFSLILESASTNQTSMYLCASSPGQAPNEKLFFGSGTQLSVL.

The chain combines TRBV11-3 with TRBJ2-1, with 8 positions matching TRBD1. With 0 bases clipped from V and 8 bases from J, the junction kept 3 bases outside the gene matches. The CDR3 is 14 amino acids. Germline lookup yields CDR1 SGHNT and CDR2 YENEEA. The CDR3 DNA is TGTGCCAGCAGCTTAGAGTTCAGGGGGCATGAGCAGTTCTTC. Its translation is CASSLEFRGHEQFF.

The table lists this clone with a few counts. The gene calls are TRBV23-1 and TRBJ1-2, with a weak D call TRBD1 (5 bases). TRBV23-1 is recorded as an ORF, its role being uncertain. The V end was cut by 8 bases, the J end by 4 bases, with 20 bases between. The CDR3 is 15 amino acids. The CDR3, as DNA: TGCGCCAGCCCTACGGCGAGCAGGGAGGGCTATGGCTACACCTTC. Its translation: CASPTASREGYGYTF.

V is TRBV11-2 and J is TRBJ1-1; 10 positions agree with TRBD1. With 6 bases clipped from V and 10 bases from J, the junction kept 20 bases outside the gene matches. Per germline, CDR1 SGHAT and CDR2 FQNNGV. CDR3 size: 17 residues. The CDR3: CASRNPLGTGEGGRAFF. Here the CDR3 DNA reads TGTGCCAGCAGGAATCCCCTGGGGACAGGGGAGGGCGGTCGAGCTTTCTTT.

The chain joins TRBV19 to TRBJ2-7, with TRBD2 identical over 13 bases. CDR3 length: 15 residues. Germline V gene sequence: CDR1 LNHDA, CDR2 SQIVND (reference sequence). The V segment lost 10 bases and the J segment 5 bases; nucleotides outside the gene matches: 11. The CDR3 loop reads CATHFGTSGEHEQYF. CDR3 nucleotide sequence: TGTGCCACTCATTTCGGGACTAGCGGGGAACACGAGCAGTACTTC.

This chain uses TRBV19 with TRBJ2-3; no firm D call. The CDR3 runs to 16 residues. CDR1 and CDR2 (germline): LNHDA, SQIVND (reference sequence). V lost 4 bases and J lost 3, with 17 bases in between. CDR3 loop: CASSTQNGVTTDTQYF. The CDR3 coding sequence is TGTGCCAGTAGTACGCAGAATGGGGTGACGACAGATACGCAGTATTTT.

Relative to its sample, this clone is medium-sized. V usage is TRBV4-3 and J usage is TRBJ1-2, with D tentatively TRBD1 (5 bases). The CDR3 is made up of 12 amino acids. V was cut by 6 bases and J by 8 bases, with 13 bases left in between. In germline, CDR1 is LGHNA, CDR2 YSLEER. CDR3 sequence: CASRDKGNGYTF. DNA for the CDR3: TGCGCCAGCAGAGATAAGGGGAACGGCTACACCTTC.

The CDR3, as DNA: TGTGCCAGCAGCGTAGGACAGGGGGCGTTAAATGAGCAGTTCTTC. Its translation is CASSVGQGALNEQFF. V usage is TRBV9 and J usage is TRBJ2-1; 10 bases line up with TRBD1. Germline CDR1 SGDLS, CDR2 YYNGEE. The CDR3 length is 15 residues. With 0 bases clipped from V and 7 bases from J, the junction kept 4 bases outside the gene matches.

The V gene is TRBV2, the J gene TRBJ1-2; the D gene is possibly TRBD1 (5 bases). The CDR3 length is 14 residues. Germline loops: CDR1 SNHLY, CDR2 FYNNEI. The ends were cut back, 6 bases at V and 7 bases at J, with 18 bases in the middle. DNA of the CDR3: TGTGCCAGCAGGATGACCGGGACCCACGTTGGCTACACCTTC. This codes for CASRMTGTHVGYTF. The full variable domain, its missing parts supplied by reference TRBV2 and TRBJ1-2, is EPEVTQTPSHQVTQMGQEVILRCVPISNHLYFYWYRQILGQKVEFLVSFYNNEISEKSEIFDDQFSVERPDGSNFTLKIRSTKLEDSAMYFCASRMTGTHVGYTFGSGTRLTVV.